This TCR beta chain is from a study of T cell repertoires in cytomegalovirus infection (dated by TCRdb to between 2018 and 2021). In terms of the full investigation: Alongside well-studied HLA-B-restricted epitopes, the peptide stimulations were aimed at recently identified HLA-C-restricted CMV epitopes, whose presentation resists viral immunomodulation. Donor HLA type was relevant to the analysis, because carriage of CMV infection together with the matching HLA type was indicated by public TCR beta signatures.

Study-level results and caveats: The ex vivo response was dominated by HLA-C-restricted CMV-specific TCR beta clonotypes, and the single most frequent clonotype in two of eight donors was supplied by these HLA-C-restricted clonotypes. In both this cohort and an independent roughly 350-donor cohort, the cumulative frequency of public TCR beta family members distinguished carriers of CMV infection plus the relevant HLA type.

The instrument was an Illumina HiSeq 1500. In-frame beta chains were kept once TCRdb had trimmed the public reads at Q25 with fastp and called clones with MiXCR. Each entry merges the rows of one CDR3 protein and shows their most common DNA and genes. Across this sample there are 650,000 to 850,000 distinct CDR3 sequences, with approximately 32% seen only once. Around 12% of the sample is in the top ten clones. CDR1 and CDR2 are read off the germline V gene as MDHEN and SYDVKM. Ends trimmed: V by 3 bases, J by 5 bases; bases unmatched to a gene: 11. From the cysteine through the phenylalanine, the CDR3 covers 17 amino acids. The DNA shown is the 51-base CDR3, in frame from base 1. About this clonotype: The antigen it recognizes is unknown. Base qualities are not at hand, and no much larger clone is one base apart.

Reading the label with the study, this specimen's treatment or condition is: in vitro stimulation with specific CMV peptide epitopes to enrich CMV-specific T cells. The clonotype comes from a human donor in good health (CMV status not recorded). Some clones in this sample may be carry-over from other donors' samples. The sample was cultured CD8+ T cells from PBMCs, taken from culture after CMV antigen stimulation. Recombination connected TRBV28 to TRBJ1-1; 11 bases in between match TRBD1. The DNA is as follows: TGTGCCAGCAGTTTCAACCCCTGGACAGGGGGCTGGACTGAAGCTTTCTTT. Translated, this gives CASSFNPWTGGWTEAFF.